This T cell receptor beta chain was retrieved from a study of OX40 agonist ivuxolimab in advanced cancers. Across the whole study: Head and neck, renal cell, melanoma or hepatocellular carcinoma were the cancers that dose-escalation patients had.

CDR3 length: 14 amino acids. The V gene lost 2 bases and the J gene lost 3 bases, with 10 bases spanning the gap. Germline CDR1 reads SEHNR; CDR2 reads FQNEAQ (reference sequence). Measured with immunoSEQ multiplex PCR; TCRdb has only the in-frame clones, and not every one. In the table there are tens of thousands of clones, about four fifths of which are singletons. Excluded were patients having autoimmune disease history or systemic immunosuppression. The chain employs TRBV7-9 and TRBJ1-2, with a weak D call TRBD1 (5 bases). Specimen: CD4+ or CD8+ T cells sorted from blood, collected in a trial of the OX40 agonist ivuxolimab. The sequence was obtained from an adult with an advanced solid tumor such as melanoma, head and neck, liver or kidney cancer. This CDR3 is CASSLFRADYGYTF. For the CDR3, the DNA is TGTGCCAGCAGCTTATTCAGGGCGGACTATGGCTACACCTTC. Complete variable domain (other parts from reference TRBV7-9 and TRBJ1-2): DTGVSQNPRHKITKRGQNVTFRCDPISEHNRLYWYRQTLGQGPEFLTYFQNEAQLEKSRLLSDRFSAERPKGSFSTLEIQRTEQGDSAMYLCASSLFRADYGYTFGSGTRLTVV.